This TCR beta chain was identified during a study of blood T cells in healthy people across ages. General study findings and limits: Older individuals had lower TCR beta diversity per million T cells (the decline was roughly linear).

Trimming removed 0 bases at V and 4 bases at J, with 10 bases between. The CDR3 totals 15 residues. CDR1 is MGHRA, CDR2 YSYEKL, per germline. Of note for this clonotype: Its target is not known.

Together with a sample-barcoded 5' primer, a J-beta primer mix was included in a second PCR lasting about 6 to 11 cycles. Sequencing yielded, for each sample, at least 2.5 million paired-end reads carrying CDR3. Each CDR3 protein is one row after TCRdb ran MiXCR on the 5' RACE reads. The repertoire consists of 500,000 to 600,000 distinct CDR3 sequences, with 25% to 30% occurring once and the leading ten covering around 20%. The chain couples TRBV4-1 to TRBJ2-1; TRBD1 might be the D (5 bases). The source of this sequence is a woman aged 70-85 years in good health. Sequenced material: blood. CDR3 region: CASSQDRGRYNEQFF. The CDR3 nucleotides read TGCGCCAGCAGCCAAGATAGGGGCAGATACAATGAGCAGTTCTTC.